This T cell receptor (beta chain) is from a study of CD8+ T cells in alopecia areata. Study overall: It was oral tofacitinib, at 5 to 10 mg twice daily, that treated patients received. The study's findings and limits: Patients showed less clear TCR sequence sharing than mice, possibly partly because of HLA diversity. Relative to normal scalp, lesional scalp, especially alopecia totalis/universalis, showed higher clonality.

Germline-derived CDR1 and CDR2 are SGDLS and YYNGEE. This CDR3 is 15 amino acids long. Trimming removed 3 bases from V and 0 bases from J; junction bases left unmatched: 4. As the sequencing template, cDNA was produced by extracting RNA and reverse transcribing it. This table comes from immunoSEQ multiplex PCR, and its TCRdb copy is limited to in-frame clones, with some not included. The sample comprises around 250,000 clones, around two thirds of which are singletons, and roughly 1.2% rests with the top ten. On this clone itself: Its antigen is as yet unknown.

This chain connects TRBV9 to TRBJ2-5; 8 bases map to TRBD2. This receptor was identified in a human donor with alopecia areata. Specimen: CD4+ T cells sorted from blood, collected at week 0. The CDR3 DNA reads TGTGCCAGCAGCGCTATAGCGGGGTACCAAGAGACCCAGTACTTC. This gives the protein CASSAIAGYQETQYF.